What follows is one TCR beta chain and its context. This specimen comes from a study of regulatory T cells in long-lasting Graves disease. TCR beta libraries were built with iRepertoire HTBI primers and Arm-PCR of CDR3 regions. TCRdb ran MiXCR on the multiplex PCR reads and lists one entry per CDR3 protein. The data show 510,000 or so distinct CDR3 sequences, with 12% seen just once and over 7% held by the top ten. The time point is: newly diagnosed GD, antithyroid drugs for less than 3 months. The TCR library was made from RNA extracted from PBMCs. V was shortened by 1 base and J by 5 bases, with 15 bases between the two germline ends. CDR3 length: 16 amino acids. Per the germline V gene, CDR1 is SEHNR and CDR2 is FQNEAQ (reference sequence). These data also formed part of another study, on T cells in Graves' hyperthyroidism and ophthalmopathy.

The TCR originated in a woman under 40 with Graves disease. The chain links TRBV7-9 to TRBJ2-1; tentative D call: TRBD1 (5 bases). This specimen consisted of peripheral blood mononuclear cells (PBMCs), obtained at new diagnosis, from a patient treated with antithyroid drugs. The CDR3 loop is CASSLGLGRTNNEQFF. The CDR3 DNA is TGTGCCAGCAGCTTAGGATTGGGGCGGACCAACAATGAGCAGTTCTTC.